This T cell receptor beta chain was sequenced for a study of blood T cells in healthy people across ages (dated by TCRdb to about 2015). Study-level background: Template switching captured roughly one uniquely barcoded TCR beta cDNA molecule per two T cells in model experiments. Donors of different ages were randomly distributed across sequencing lanes to avoid experimental bias. The donors were split into four age groups: young (average 16 years), middle-aged (39), aged (roughly 68) and long-lived (82). The study measured age-related changes in TCR beta repertoire diversity using deep sequencing normalized with unique cDNA molecular identifiers. For two donors (one aged 18 to 30 and one aged 80 or older), the study analyzed two additional independent replicas of 1 million unique cDNA reads from the same blood draw.

Beyond this particular receptor, the publication reports: Bulk unsorted PBMC profiling prevented conclusive comparison of naive and antigen-experienced compartments. A strong correlation was found between observed TCR beta diversity and the percentage of naive T cells measured by flow cytometry. Total diversity estimates from one million sequenced T cells were considered lower bounds and underestimates. Donor CMV infection status was unknown, potentially confounding age-related changes in expanded clonotypes. Observed TCR beta diversity per million T cells fell roughly linearly with age, and a significant reduction was already apparent by age roughly 40. Compared with the aged group, more naive CD4+ T cells, fewer expanded clones and increased TCR diversity were shown by the long-lived group, suggesting age selection.

The germline V gene encodes CDR1 SEHNR and CDR2 FQNEAQ (reference sequence). Germline trimming amounts to 5 bases on V and 10 bases on J, with 9 as the count of junction bases outside the gene matches. Spanning cysteine to phenylalanine, the CDR3 consists of 15 amino acids. Only the CDR3 region is kept as DNA, spanning 45 bases read in frame from base 1. With regard to this clonotype: Its cognate antigen has yet to be identified. No base-level quality is on record; no much larger clone is a single base apart.

Systemically healthy Caucasian individuals from Russia, 39 in total and aged roughly 6 to 95 years, were included as donors. Ten milliliters of peripheral blood were drawn from each donor into EDTA-treated Vacutainer tubes. PBMCs were isolated by Ficoll-Paque density-gradient centrifugation, with at least 6 million obtained per sample. Trizol reagent was used to extract total RNA from the PBMCs, yielding at least 5.5 micrograms per sample. For every donor, an aliquot of PBMCs went through flow cytometry to measure the percentages of naive CD45RAhigh/CD27high T cells. To prepare the library, 5' RACE was applied. Sequencing was performed on an Illumina HiSeq 2500. A second PCR of 7 to 11 cycles was performed with a sample-barcoded 5' primer and a J-beta primer mix. A template-switch 5' adaptor carrying 12 random nucleotides introduced a unique molecular identifier onto each TCR beta cDNA molecule. At least 3 million CDR3-containing paired-end reads were obtained from each sample. All of the RNA was converted into first-strand cDNA using the Mint cDNA synthesis kit, with a TRBC-specific oligonucleotide serving as the primer. Following uracil-DNA glycosylase treatment, a first 18-cycle PCR with universal primers M1SS and BC2_uni_R was performed on all cDNA. Turning to the authors' computational methods: Normalization of each sample was performed by random selection of 1 million high-quality reads, each carrying a distinct molecular identifier. Reads with shared molecular identifiers were discarded instead of being binned into consensus sequences. MiTCR, with a Q25 quality threshold and the strictest error-elimination algorithm, was used for CDR3 identification, clonotype clustering and error correction. Lower-bound total TCR beta diversity was estimated with a nonparametric unseen species model using Euler transformation. TCRdb trimmed the raw reads at Q25, called clones with MiXCR and kept productive beta chains. Entries are consolidated by CDR3 protein sequence, retaining the most common genes and DNA. The V and J calls were not made by the authors but by TCRdb's processing. Recorded for this sample are roughly 720,000 distinct CDR3 sequences; 40% to 65% of them occurred a single time. 40% to 50% of the sample rests with the top ten.

The clonotype originates from a man older than 75 in good health. Input material: blood. The V and J segments used are TRBV7-9 and TRBJ1-6, with TRBD1 identical over 9 junction bases. The CDR3 reads CASSKQGQGSSPLHF. At the DNA level, the sequence is TGTGCCAGCAGCAAACAGGGACAGGGTAGCTCACCCCTCCACTTT.